The entry below describes one T cell receptor (beta chain). Its antigen is undetermined. The data were obtained in a study of cytomegalovirus exposure and HLA in healthy donors. General study results and limits: Presence/absence analyses rested on an assumption that sequencing depth was roughly uniform across donors. V- and J-gene trimming of TCR beta was linked (in a later analysis) to a missense DCLRE1C variant.

The PCR was carried out with 60 Vbeta primers and 13 Jbeta primers. The data were produced by immunoSEQ multiplex PCR, yet TCRdb's version contains in-frame clones alone and is incomplete. The sample lists 40,000 or so clones, around 69% occurring once. The CDR3 runs 14 residues. Germline CDR1 and CDR2: MNHEY and SMNVEV (reference sequence). V shed 6 bases, J shed 0 bases, and the junction held 4 bases outside the gene matches. The sample consisted of PBMCs. The rearrangement joins TRBV27 to TRBJ1-1; the match to TRBD1 covers 7 bases. This TCR derives from a woman aged 25-40 years in good health and CMV-seronegative. The CDR3 DNA sequence: TGTGCCAGCAGCCAGGGACAGCTGAACACTGAAGCTTTCTTT. This sequence encodes CASSQGQLNTEAFF.